Listed here are 20 T cell receptor beta chains from one sample, sequenced in a study of T cell responses to AZD1222 COVID-19 vaccine. Clones were sequenced by immunoSEQ multiplex PCR, and TCRdb holds only the in-frame ones, with some missing. The sample contains 95,000 or so clones, roughly 91% of which appear only once. The material sequenced was peripheral blood, taken on day 0 of MenACWY control vaccination. These receptors were obtained from an adult in good health.

The chain uses TRBV30 and TRBJ2-5; D perhaps matches TRBD2 (6 bases). Germline CDR1 reads GTSNPN; CDR2 reads SVGIG (reference sequence). This CDR3 is built from 14 residues. V lost 3 bases, J lost 5 bases, and 16 bases lay in between. The CDR3 is CAWRTGVGPETQYF. CDR3 DNA: TGTGCCTGGAGAACGGGGGTAGGGCCGGAGACCCAGTACTTC.

This chain links TRBV4-2 with TRBJ2-3, with D possibly being TRBD1 (7 bases). Germline CDR1 reads LGHNA; CDR2 reads YNFKEQ. Between the trimmed V and J ends, which lost 0 bases and 0 bases, there was a span of 16 bases. The CDR3 consists of 18 residues. The CDR3 protein is CASSQDAPGGLSTDTQYF. The DNA of the CDR3 is TGTGCCAGCAGCCAAGACGCCCCAGGGGGACTGAGCACAGATACGCAGTATTTT.

This sequence joins TRBV5-1 and TRBJ1-1; weak D call: TRBD1 (6 bases). This CDR3 region has 13 residues. V lost 4 bases and J lost 4, with 11 bases in between. Per the germline V gene, CDR1 is SGHRS and CDR2 is YFSETQ. In DNA form, the CDR3 reads TGCGCCAGCAGCCTGGGGGCGGGCACTGAAGCTTTCTTT. Residues: CASSLGAGTEAFF.

This clone was recorded once. The rearrangement links TRBV11-3 to TRBJ2-1; D remains ambiguous. The CDR3 totals 14 residues. CDR1 is SGHNT, CDR2 YENEEA, per germline. V gave up 2 bases and J gave up 5 bases, with 10 bases separating them. The CDR3 sequence is CASSLRMGNNEQFF. The DNA of the CDR3 is TGTGCCAGCAGCTTACGGATGGGAAACAATGAGCAGTTCTTC.

V usage is TRBV6-5 and J usage is TRBJ2-7; a weak D match, TRBD1 (7 bases). Trimming left V 4 bases short and J 2 bases short, with 12 bases between. From germline, CDR1 is MNHEY and CDR2 SVGAGI. This CDR3 spans 14 amino acids. This CDR3 reads CASSSGQRAYEQYF. The CDR3 DNA reads TGTGCCAGCAGTTCGGGACAGCGGGCCTACGAGCAGTACTTC.

The chain uses TRBV20-1 and TRBJ1-5; 7 bases line up with TRBD1. The V and J ends lost 3 bases and 3 bases, in that order; junction bases with no gene match: 11. CDR3 length: 16 amino acids. Germline loops: CDR1 DFQATT, CDR2 SNEGSKA (reference sequence). In DNA form, the CDR3 reads TGCAGTGCTAGTAGGGCAGGGGGTGGAAACAATCAGCCCCAGCATTTT. Amino acids: CSASRAGGGNNQPQHF.

This chain links TRBV11-2 with TRBJ1-1; D gene ambiguous. The CDR3 runs to 14 residues. V was shortened by 1 base and J by 10 bases, with 16 bases between the two germline ends. The germline gives CDR1 SGHAT, CDR2 FQNNGV. The CDR3 coding sequence is TGTGCCAGCAGCTTAGTAGCGGGCAAGAAGGCAGCTTTCTTT. Its translation is CASSLVAGKKAAFF.

CDR3 loop: CASSRGDPQRGTQYF. CDR3 sequence (DNA): TGTGCCAGCAGCCGGGGGGATCCCCAGAGGGGTACGCAGTATTTT. The chain carries TRBV6-5 and TRBJ2-3; 7 bases align to TRBD2. This CDR3 has 15 residues. Germline CDR1 MNHEY, CDR2 SVGAGI. V shed 6 bases and J 8 bases; nucleotides not matched to a gene: 14.

The chain has TRBV27 and TRBJ1-2, with D uncertain. Looked up from germline, CDR1 is MNHEY and CDR2 is SMNVEV (reference sequence). The V gene lost 10 bases and the J gene lost 3 bases, with 6 bases spanning the gap. The CDR3 spans 10 residues. In DNA form, the CDR3 reads TGTGCCATCCCTCACTATGGCTACACCTTC. Translation: CAIPHYGYTF.

V and J are TRBV18 and TRBJ1-4; D ambiguous. The CDR3 spans 15 residues. With 1 base removed from V and 3 bases from J, the gap between germline ends came to 9 bases. CDR1 is KGHSH and CDR2 is LQKENI in the germline V gene. This CDR3 reads CASSPREAANEKLFF. The CDR3 DNA reads as TGTGCCAGCTCACCACGGGAAGCGGCTAATGAAAAACTGTTTTTT.

V is TRBV5-1 and J is TRBJ1-2; D is uncertain. The germline CDR1 and CDR2 sequences are SGHRS and YFSETQ. The CDR3 is 15 amino acids. V was trimmed by 0 bases and J by 4 bases, leaving 13 bases between them. CDR3: CASSLDGDGSYGYTF. The CDR3 DNA is TGCGCCAGCAGCTTGGATGGGGATGGGAGCTATGGCTACACCTTC. Filled out from reference TRBV5-1 and TRBJ1-2, the complete variable domain reads KAGVTQTPRYLIKTRGQQVTLSCSPISGHRSVSWYQQTPGQGLQFLFEYFSETQRNKGNFPGRFSGRQFSNSRSEMNVSTLELGDSALYLCASSLDGDGSYGYTFGSGTRLTVV.

The chain uses TRBV5-1 and TRBJ1-1; TRBD1 matches at 8 bases. J gave up 3 bases and V 5 bases, and 3 bases lay outside the gene matches. Germline-derived CDR1 and CDR2 are SGHRS and YFSETQ. The CDR3 runs to 13 residues. The CDR3 bases are TGCGCCAGCAGTCACAGGGGGGACACTGAAGCTTTCTTT. Amino acid sequence: CASSHRGDTEAFF.

The chain links TRBV5-6 to TRBJ1-2; TRBD1 is a possible D gene (6 bases). From germline, CDR1 is SGHDT and CDR2 YYEEEE. The germline V and J ends were trimmed by 4 bases and 6 bases, with 7 bases remaining between them. The CDR3 loop spans 11 amino acids. For the CDR3, the DNA is TGTGCCAGCAGCCACAGGGATGGCTACACCTTC. It translates to CASSHRDGYTF.

Details on this clone: Since a much larger clone is just one base distant, this may be a read error. The chain has TRBV11-1 and TRBJ2-1; D remains unclear. With 5 bases removed from V and 3 bases from J, the gap between germline ends came to 2 bases. Per the germline V gene, CDR1 is SGHAT and CDR2 is FQDESV (reference sequence). The CDR3 is 11 residues long. For the CDR3, the DNA is TGTGCCAGCAGCGTCTACAATGAGCAGTTCTTC. Amino acid sequence: CASSVYNEQFF. Full variable domain (rest looked up from reference TRBV11-1 and TRBJ2-1): EAEVAQSPRYKITEKSQAVAFWCDPISGHATLYWYRQILGQGPELLVQFQDESVVDDSQLPKDRFSAERLKGVDSTLKIQPAELGDSAMYLCASSVYNEQFFGPGTRLTVL.

The chain is built from TRBV12-3 or TRBV12-4 and TRBJ2-7, with D possibly being TRBD1 (5 bases). Deletions cut 4 bases from V and 3 bases from J, with 7 bases between. The CDR3 is 12 residues long. The CDR3 nucleotides read TGTGCCAGCAGTTCAGACAGCTACGAGCAGTACTTC. Translating it yields CASSSDSYEQYF.

CDR3 region: CASSVSWASEQYF. The CDR3 DNA reads TGTGCCAGCAGCGTCTCCTGGGCCAGCGAGCAGTACTTC. The chain couples TRBV9 to TRBJ2-7; D is uncertain. Germline assignment: CDR1 SGDLS and CDR2 YYNGEE. V lost 2 bases to trimming and J lost 6 bases, with 12 bases between them. The CDR3 has 13 residues.

This chain connects TRBV6-5 to TRBJ1-5; weak D call: TRBD1 (6 bases). V was shortened by 0 bases and J by 8 bases, with 11 bases between the two germline ends. The CDR3 runs 14 residues. Germline-derived CDR1 and CDR2 are MNHEY and SVGAGI. The CDR3: CASSYSRGDEPQHF. For the CDR3, the DNA is TGTGCCAGCAGTTACTCGAGGGGGGATGAGCCCCAGCATTTT.

The chain carries TRBV6-5 and TRBJ1-6; D remains unclear. This CDR3 contains 14 residues. The V end lost 8 bases, the J end lost 6 bases, and 14 bases lay between the germline ends. CDR1 MNHEY and CDR2 SVGAGI come from the germline V gene. Here the CDR3 reads CASLPGTINSPLHF. As DNA, the CDR3 is TGTGCCAGCCTCCCCGGAACTATTAATTCACCCCTCCACTTT.

The rearrangement links TRBV5-1 to TRBJ2-3, with D unclear. From germline, CDR1 is SGHRS and CDR2 YFSETQ. The CDR3 spans 17 residues. V dropped 3 bases and J dropped 1 base, with 18 bases sitting between them. The CDR3 DNA is TGCGCCAGCAGCTCAAAGAGTGCCCCGATGCGCACAGATACGCAGTATTTT. It encodes CASSSKSAPMRTDTQYF.

The chain joins TRBV3-1 (or the pseudogene TRBV3-2) to TRBJ1-5; 7 bases fit TRBD1. This CDR3 is 18 amino acids long. V shed 0 bases and J 2 bases; nucleotides not matched to a gene: 10. Looked up from germline, CDR1 is LGHDT and CDR2 is YNNKEL (reference sequence). The CDR3 loop is CASSQDRTYRGGNQPQHF. In DNA, the CDR3 is TGTGCCAGCAGCCAAGATCGGACCTACAGGGGCGGCAATCAGCCCCAGCATTTT.